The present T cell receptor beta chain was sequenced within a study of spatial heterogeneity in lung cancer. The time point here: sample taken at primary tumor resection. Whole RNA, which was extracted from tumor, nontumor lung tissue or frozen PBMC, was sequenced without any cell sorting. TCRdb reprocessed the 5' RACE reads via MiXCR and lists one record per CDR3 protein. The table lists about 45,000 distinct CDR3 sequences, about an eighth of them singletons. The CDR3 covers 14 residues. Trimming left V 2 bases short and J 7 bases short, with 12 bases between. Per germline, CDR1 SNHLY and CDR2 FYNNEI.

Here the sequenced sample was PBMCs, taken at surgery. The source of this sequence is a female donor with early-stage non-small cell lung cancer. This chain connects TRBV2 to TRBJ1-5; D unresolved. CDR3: CASSEWEGRQPQHF. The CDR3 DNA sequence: TGTGCCAGCAGTGAATGGGAGGGAAGACAGCCCCAGCATTTT.